Here is one T cell receptor beta chain with its context. The data were taken from a study of T cells after yellow fever vaccination. As for the study in general: The SMART-Seq v4 Ultra Low Input method served to prepare the low-cell-number fractions.

UMIs and a universal primer site were added when TCR cDNA was made by 5'RACE template switching. MiXCR, applied by TCRdb to the 5' RACE reads, yields one record per CDR3 protein. This sample has about 300,000 distinct CDR3 sequences, with roughly 7% found just once. Germline CDR1 and CDR2: SEHNR and FQNEAQ (reference sequence). The CDR3 totals 14 residues. Deletions cut 5 bases from V and 3 bases from J, with 10 bases between. The V gene is TRBV7-9, the J gene TRBJ2-2; D may correspond to TRBD1 or TRBD2 (6 bases each). The sequenced sample was PBMCs, obtained around 45 days after the first yellow fever vaccination. The source is a man younger than 35 who received the YFV17D yellow fever vaccine. This CDR3 is CASSPGADTGELFF. For the CDR3, the DNA is TGTGCCAGCAGCCCGGGGGCCGACACCGGGGAGCTGTTTTTT.